This TCR beta chain was sequenced for a study of blood T cell repertoires in COVID-19. Study-level information: The United States, Italy and Spain were the sources of the acute and convalescent COVID-19 samples. T cells, B-cell-depleted T cells, or PBMCs provided the cDNA or gDNA that served as material.

Trimming removed 1 base at V and 0 bases at J, with 9 bases between. Germline V gene sequence: CDR1 SGHDT, CDR2 YYEEEE. This CDR3 spans 15 amino acids. Assay used: immunoSEQ multiplex PCR; TCRdb lists only in-frame clones, some missing. The sample lists some 40,000 clones, approximately 91% occurring once. This chain connects TRBV5-6 to TRBJ2-3; D is possibly TRBD2 (6 bases). The sequencing input was peripheral blood. This TCR derives from a middle-aged man with active COVID-19. The CDR3 coding sequence is TGTGCCAGCAGCTTGATGGCGGGGAGCACAGATACGCAGTATTTT. Protein: CASSLMAGSTDTQYF.